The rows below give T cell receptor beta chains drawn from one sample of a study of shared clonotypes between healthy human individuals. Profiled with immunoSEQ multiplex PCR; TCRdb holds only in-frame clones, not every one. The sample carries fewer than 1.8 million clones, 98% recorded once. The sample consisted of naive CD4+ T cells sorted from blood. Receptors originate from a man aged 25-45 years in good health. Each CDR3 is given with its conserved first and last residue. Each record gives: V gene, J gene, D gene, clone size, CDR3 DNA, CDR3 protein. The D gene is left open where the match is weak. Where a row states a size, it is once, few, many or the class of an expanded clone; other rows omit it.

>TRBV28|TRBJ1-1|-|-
TGTGCCAGTGAGGTTACGAGGTCAGAAGCTTTCTTT
CASEVTRSEAFF
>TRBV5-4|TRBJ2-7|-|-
TGTGCCAGCAGCTTTGATCCTGAGGGCGAGCAGTACTTC
CASSFDPEGEQYF
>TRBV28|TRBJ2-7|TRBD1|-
TGTGCCAGCACAGGGCAGGGGGCGTCCTACGAGCAGTACTTC
CASTGQGASYEQYF
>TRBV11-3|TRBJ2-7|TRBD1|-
TGTGCCAGCAGCTCGAGAGCAAGGACAGGGATATTCTACGAGCAGTACTTC
CASSSRARTGIFYEQYF
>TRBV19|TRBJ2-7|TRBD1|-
TGTGCCAGTAGGAGGGGGACAGGGACCTACGAGCAGTACTTC
CASRRGTGTYEQYF
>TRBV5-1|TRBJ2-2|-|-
TGCGCCAGCAGCTTGTGGCAGGGAGACACCGGGGAGCTGTTTTTT
CASSLWQGDTGELFF
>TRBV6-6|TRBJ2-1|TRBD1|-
TGTGCCAGCCATACCGGGACAGGGGGCTCCTACAATGAGCAGTTCTTC
CASHTGTGGSYNEQFF
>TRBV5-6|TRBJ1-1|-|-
TGTGCCAGCAGCTTGTTTGCCTCAGGCCTCATGAACACTGAAGCTTTCTTT
CASSLFASGLMNTEAFF
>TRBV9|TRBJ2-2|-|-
TGTGCCAGCAGCGTAGCTAGATTAGCATCTACCGGGGAGCTGTTTTTT
CASSVARLASTGELFF
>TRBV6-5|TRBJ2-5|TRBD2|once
TGTGCCAGCAGTTTTCGAGGGACTAGCGTTTCAGAGACCCAGTACTTC
CASSFRGTSVSETQYF
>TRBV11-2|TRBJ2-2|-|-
TGTGCCAGCAGCCTCAGTGGGACCCTCACCGGGGAGCTGTTTTTT
CASSLSGTLTGELFF
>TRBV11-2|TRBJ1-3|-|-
TGTGCCAGCAGCTTAACGGACAGTGGAAACACCATATATTTT
CASSLTDSGNTIYF
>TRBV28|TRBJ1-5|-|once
TGTGCCAGTTCCCCGGGGGGCAAAAATCAGCCCCAGCATTTT
CASSPGGKNQPQHF
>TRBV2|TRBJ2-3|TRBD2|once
TGTGCCAGCAGTGAATTGGTAGCGGGAGATAGGGGCACAGATACGCAGTATTTT
CASSELVAGDRGTDTQYF
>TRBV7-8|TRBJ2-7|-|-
TGTGCCAGCAGTCCGGAGTACGAGCAGTACTTC
CASSPEYEQYF
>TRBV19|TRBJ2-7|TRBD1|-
TGTGCCAGTAGTATAGTGGGGACAGGGGCCGAGCGGGAGCAGTACTTC
CASSIVGTGAEREQYF
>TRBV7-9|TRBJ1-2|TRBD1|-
TGTGCCAGCAGCTCCGGGACAGAGAACTATGGCTACACCTTC
CASSSGTENYGYTF